The clone carrying this T cell receptor beta chain was found once. What it binds is unknown. The data derive from a study of a mutant IDH1 vaccine in newly diagnosed glioma. For the study at large: Patients, over weeks 1, 3, 5, 7, 11, 15, 19 and 23, received a total of eight vaccinations. Before enrollment, the patients had been treated with radiotherapy alone, temozolomide alone, or both together. Most of them had received both.

Time point meaning: week 11, during vaccination. The vaccine gave 300 ug of a 20-mer mutant IDH1 peptide subcutaneously per dose. Study findings and constraints: Pseudoprogression seemingly bore no relation to changes in top peripheral T cell clonotypes.

Profiling relied on immunoSEQ multiplex PCR, and the TCRdb table lists in-frame clones only, not all of them. The data hold 31,000 or so clones, with 78% observed a single time. The CDR3 has 16 amino acids. V gave up 2 bases and J gave up 1 base; unmatched junction bases: 6. Germline lookup yields CDR1 SQVTM and CDR2 ANQGSEA. The sequence was collected from a man aged 25-45 years with glioma. Sequencing was performed on PBMCs, taken from a glioma patient whose treatment included an IDH1 peptide vaccine. V gene TRBV29-1 combines with J gene TRBJ1-1, with 11 bases aligning to TRBD1. CDR3 sequence reads: CSVETGQGAWNTEAFF. The DNA for the CDR3 is TGCAGCGTTGAAACCGGACAGGGGGCCTGGAACACTGAAGCTTTCTTT.